One and the same sample provided the 18 T cell receptor beta chains below, sequenced in a study of blood T cell repertoires in COVID-19. Sequencing was performed with immunoSEQ multiplex PCR; in TCRdb, only in-frame clones are kept and a portion is missing. This repertoire shows about 20,000 clones, around nine tenths found once; its top ten account for roughly 10%. Sequenced: peripheral blood. The receptor set was obtained from a human donor in a cohort sampled during active COVID-19. The donor label of this sample is uncertain.

This chain links TRBV7-3 with TRBJ2-1, with 9 bases aligning to TRBD2. CDR1 is SGHTA, CDR2 FQGTGA, per germline. The CDR3 is 16 amino acids. The ends lost 5 bases at V and 3 bases at J; junction bases unmatched: 8. The CDR3 DNA reads TGTGCCAGCAGCCTTTTAGCGGGAGCTGGCTACAATGAGCAGTTCTTC. It is translated as CASSLLAGAGYNEQFF. Looking up the rest from reference TRBV7-3 and TRBJ2-1 gives the full variable domain: GAGVSQTPSNKVTEKGKYVELRCDPISGHTALYWYRQSLGQGPEFLIYFQGTGAADDSGLPNDRFFAVRPEGSVSTLKIQRTERGDSAVYLCASSLLAGAGYNEQFFGPGTRLTVL.

This chain uses TRBV5-1 with TRBJ2-7; 7 positions agree with TRBD2. This CDR3 has 14 residues. With V trimmed by 2 bases and J by 3 bases, 5 bases remained unmatched. Germline CDR1 is SGHRS and CDR2 is YFSETQ. CDR3 amino acids: CASSFGGYFYEQYF. The DNA for the CDR3 is TGCGCCAGCAGCTTCGGGGGGTATTTCTACGAGCAGTACTTC.

The chain uses TRBV30 and TRBJ1-6; maybe TRBD1 (5 bases). CDR1 is GTSNPN, CDR2 SVGIG, per germline (reference sequence). This CDR3 is built from 17 residues. Trimming stripped 3 bases from V and 2 bases from J, with 17 bases between. In DNA form, the CDR3 reads TGTGCCTGGAGCCCCCGCGGTACCAGGGCCTATAATTCACCCCTCCACTTT. Encoded protein: CAWSPRGTRAYNSPLHF.

V and J are TRBV19 and TRBJ2-4; a possible D gene is TRBD1 (6 bases). CDR1 is LNHDA, CDR2 SQIVND, per germline (reference sequence). The CDR3 loop spans 14 amino acids. V was shortened by 8 bases and J by 3 bases, with 14 bases between the two germline ends. CDR3 sequence: CASSNPGDKNIQYF. CDR3 bases: TGTGCCAGTTCAAACCCAGGGGACAAAAACATTCAGTACTTC.

The chain combines TRBV29-1 with TRBJ2-7; 7 nucleotides line up with TRBD2. The CDR3 loop spans 14 amino acids. The germline gives CDR1 SQVTM, CDR2 ANQGSEA. V was pared by 6 bases and J by 0 bases, with 8 bases of the junction left unmatched. CDR3 in DNA: TGCAGCGTGGGAGGACTAGGAAGCTCCTACGAGCAGTACTTC. The encoded protein is CSVGGLGSSYEQYF.

This clone was seen just once. The CDR3 loop is CASSQALRGGLQEQYF. The CDR3 nucleotides read TGCGCCAGCAGCCAAGCCCTCAGAGGGGGCCTCCAGGAGCAGTACTTC. This chain joins TRBV4-1 and TRBJ2-7; 7 bases match TRBD1. The V gene's germline CDR1 is MGHRA and CDR2 YSYEKL. Unmatched junction bases numbered 13, after V lost 1 base and J lost 7 bases. CDR3 length: 16 amino acids.

Relative to its sample, this clone is large (0.1 to 1%). The chain carries TRBV7-9 and TRBJ2-1; the match to TRBD1 covers 7 bases. V lost 0 bases to trimming and J lost 5 bases; unmatched junction nucleotides: 4. The germline CDR1 and CDR2 sequences are SEHNR and FQNEAQ (reference sequence). There are 15 residues in the CDR3. Here the CDR3 reads CASSLATTGNNEQFF. The CDR3 region has the DNA TGTGCCAGCAGCTTAGCCACGACAGGGAACAATGAGCAGTTCTTC.

The chain has TRBV11-2 and TRBJ2-2; no clear D. V was trimmed by 5 bases and J by 3 bases, leaving 7 bases between them. The CDR3 length is 13 residues. Germline values: CDR1 SGHAT, CDR2 FQNNGV. The CDR3 DNA follows: TGTGCCAGCAGCAACAGAGACACCGGGGAGCTGTTTTTT. Its translation: CASSNRDTGELFF.

This clone was picked up a small number of times. The chain has TRBV2 and TRBJ1-1, with 7 bases matching TRBD1. Looked up from germline, CDR1 is SNHLY and CDR2 is FYNNEI. The length of the CDR3 is 12 residues. Germline trimming cut 6 bases from V and 10 bases from J; bases unmatched to any gene: 8. The CDR3 DNA is TGTGCCAGCAGGGACAGGAGGCCCGGAGCTTTCTTT. Translating it yields CASRDRRPGAFF.

The count of this clone is one. CDR3 bases: TGCGCCAGCAGCTTGGATGGGGGGGGAAATCAGCCCCAGCATTTT. It translates to CASSLDGGGNQPQHF. This sequence joins TRBV5-1 and TRBJ1-5, with D possibly TRBD1 on 5 matching bases. CDR1 is SGHRS, CDR2 YFSETQ, per germline. The V end was cut by 0 bases, the J end by 4 bases, with 11 bases between. This CDR3 is built from 15 residues.

The chain joins TRBV9 to TRBJ2-2; 8 bases agree with TRBD2. Germline values: CDR1 SGDLS, CDR2 YYNGEE. V lost 2 bases and J lost 2; bases outside the gene matches: 8. This CDR3 is 17 amino acids long. The CDR3: CASSVPLAGGNTGELFF. The CDR3 DNA reads TGTGCCAGCAGCGTTCCACTTGCGGGAGGAAACACCGGGGAGCTGTTTTTT.

The chain uses TRBV5-5 and TRBJ1-2; 7 positions agree with TRBD1. Germline lookup yields CDR1 SGHKS and CDR2 YYEKEE (reference sequence). The ends lost 4 bases at V and 4 bases at J; junction bases unmatched: 4. The CDR3 sequence is 13 residues long. The CDR3 sequence: CASSTEGAYGYTF. CDR3 sequence (DNA): TGTGCCAGCAGCACTGAGGGGGCCTATGGCTACACCTTC.

The genes are TRBV7-9 and TRBJ2-5; D remains unclear. Per germline, CDR1 SEHNR and CDR2 FQNEAQ (reference sequence). This CDR3 is 15 amino acids long. Between the trimmed V and J ends, which lost 5 bases and 5 bases, there was a span of 18 bases. The CDR3 sequence: CASSPKRRIGETQYF. The CDR3 coding sequence is TGTGCCAGCAGCCCTAAGAGGCGGATTGGGGAGACCCAGTACTTC. Variable domain in full (rest from reference TRBV7-9 and TRBJ2-5): DTGVSQNPRHKITKRGQNVTFRCDPISEHNRLYWYRQTLGQGPEFLTYFQNEAQLEKSRLLSDRFSAERPKGSFSTLEIQRTEQGDSAMYLCASSPKRRIGETQYFGPGTRLLVL.

This chain links TRBV24-1 with TRBJ1-4; no clear D gene. The CDR3 totals 13 residues. V lost 12 bases, J lost 4 bases, and 14 bases lay in between. Germline CDR1 KGHDR, CDR2 SFDVKD. In DNA form, the CDR3 reads TGTGCCGTCCAGCGGGGTAGTAATGAAAAACTGTTTTTT. Its protein is CAVQRGSNEKLFF.

The gene calls are TRBV25-1 and TRBJ1-6, with 8 bases identical to TRBD1. Losses at the gene ends were 4 bases for V and 9 bases for J; bases not matched to a gene: 8. Germline V CDR1 and CDR2: MGHDK, SYGVNS. The CDR3 loop spans 15 amino acids. This CDR3 is CASSAQGAYGSPLHF. In DNA form, the CDR3 reads TGTGCCAGCAGTGCCCAGGGGGCGTATGGTTCACCCCTCCACTTT.

The rearrangement links TRBV9 to TRBJ2-7, with D possibly TRBD2 on 6 matching bases. Trimming pared 2 bases from V and 5 bases from J, leaving 8 bases between. CDR1 is SGDLS and CDR2 is YYNGEE in the germline V gene. This CDR3 comprises 12 residues. The DNA for the CDR3 is TGTGCCAGCAGCGTTGGGGGGAACGAGCAGTACTTC. Translation: CASSVGGNEQYF.

The chain is built from TRBV24-1 and TRBJ2-5; TRBD2 matches at 10 bases. CDR1 is KGHDR, CDR2 SFDVKD, per germline. The CDR3 is 15 amino acids. The junction had 6 bases not matched to a gene; V was cut back by 7 bases and J by 2 bases. CDR3: CATRGGLAEQETQYF. In DNA, the CDR3 is TGTGCCACCAGAGGCGGACTAGCGGAGCAAGAGACCCAGTACTTC.

The CDR3 protein is CASRITGTGELFF. In DNA form, the CDR3 reads TGTGCCAGCAGGATAACAGGGACCGGGGAGCTGTTTTTT. This rearrangement joins TRBV28 to TRBJ2-2, with a tentative D call TRBD1 (6 bases). Germline CDR1 and CDR2: MDHEN and SYDVKM. The CDR3 runs to 13 residues. V dropped 6 bases and J dropped 5 bases, with 10 bases sitting between them.